Each of the 28 T cell receptor beta chains below was sequenced from the same sample in a study of cytomegalovirus exposure and HLA in healthy donors. This PCR relied on a set of 60 Vbeta primers and 13 Jbeta primers. TCRdb's table, derived via immunoSEQ multiplex PCR, lists solely in-frame clones and lacks some. The sample carries roughly 140,000 clones, 78% recorded once. Sequenced sample: PBMCs. Receptors were obtained from a woman aged 40 to 50 in good health and CMV-seropositive.

The V and J genes are TRBV11-3 and TRBJ1-1; D not resolved. The CDR3 runs 15 residues. Germline CDR1 is SGHNT and CDR2 is YENEEA. V lost 2 bases to trimming and J lost 3 bases, with 13 bases between them. The CDR3 sequence is CASSLTGSQDTEAFF. CDR3 in DNA: TGTGCCAGCAGCTTAACCGGGAGTCAGGACACTGAAGCTTTCTTT.

This clone was seen only a few times. The chain uses TRBV11-2 and TRBJ2-7; D gene unclear. V was cut by 8 bases and J by 4 bases, with 9 bases left in between. The CDR3 extends over 11 amino acids. The germline V gene has CDR1 SGHAT and CDR2 FQNNGV. CDR3 in DNA: TGTGCCAGCGCAATAGAGTACGAGCAGTACTTC. As protein: CASAIEYEQYF.

This chain links TRBV2 with TRBJ2-2; a possible D gene is TRBD2 (6 bases). The ends were cut back, 4 bases at V and 8 bases at J, with 23 bases in the middle. Germline CDR1 and CDR2: SNHLY and FYNNEI. This CDR3 is 17 amino acids long. CDR3 in amino acids: CASSGRLGKASGGELFF. As DNA, the CDR3 is TGTGCCAGCAGTGGTCGACTAGGAAAGGCCTCGGGGGGGGAGCTGTTTTTT.

This chain's CDR3 is CASSQRQGWADTQYF. CDR3 bases: TGTGCCAGCAGCCAAAGGCAGGGGTGGGCAGATACGCAGTATTTT. The rearrangement joins TRBV14 to TRBJ2-3, with D maybe TRBD1 (6 bases). In germline, CDR1 is SGHDN, CDR2 FVKESK. The CDR3 extends over 15 amino acids. The V end lost 2 bases, the J end lost 4 bases, and 13 bases lay between the germline ends. The whole variable domain, filled in from reference TRBV14 and TRBJ2-3, reads EAGVTQFPSHSVIEKGQTVTLRCDPISGHDNLYWYRRVMGKEIKFLLHFVKESKQDESGMPNNRFLAERTGGTYSTLKVQPAELEDSGVYFCASSQRQGWADTQYFGPGTRLTVL.

The gene calls are TRBV9 and TRBJ2-6, with TRBD2 identical over 10 bases. The CDR3 consists of 18 residues. Germline CDR1 is SGDLS and CDR2 is YYNGEE. Losses at the gene ends were 3 bases for V and 0 bases for J; bases not matched to a gene: 6. Here the CDR3 DNA reads TGTGCCAGCAGCGGCGGACTAGCGGCCATCTCTGGGGCCAACGTCCTGACTTTC. Translation gives CASSGGLAAISGANVLTF.

This chain connects TRBV27 to TRBJ1-1; D call uncertain. Trimming pared 3 bases from V and 3 bases from J, leaving 8 bases between. Germline values: CDR1 MNHEY, CDR2 SMNVEV (reference sequence). The CDR3 length is 13 residues. In DNA, the CDR3 is TGTGCCAGCAGTTTGTCCGGGGACACTGAAGCTTTCTTT. Protein sequence: CASSLSGDTEAFF.

V is TRBV2 and J is TRBJ2-6; D unclear. This CDR3 region has 15 residues. The V and J ends lost 7 bases and 0 bases respectively, with 10 bases between them. Germline CDR1 is SNHLY and CDR2 is FYNNEI. CDR3 residues: CASTSKNSGANVLTF. CDR3 sequence (DNA): TGTGCCAGCACGAGTAAGAACTCTGGGGCCAACGTCCTGACTTTC.

The V and J genes are TRBV18 and TRBJ1-1, with TRBD1 identical over 12 bases. This CDR3 is built from 14 residues. The J segment lost 4 bases and the V segment lost 3 bases, leaving 0 bases of the junction unmatched. Germline lookup yields CDR1 KGHSH and CDR2 LQKENI. The CDR3 DNA follows: TGTGCCAGCTCACCGGGACAGGGGGCCACTGAAGCTTTCTTT. Amino acids: CASSPGQGATEAFF.

The chain recombines TRBV5-1 with TRBJ2-1; TRBD1 might be the D (5 bases). The CDR3 length is 14 residues. In germline, CDR1 is SGHRS, CDR2 YFSETQ. V dropped 3 bases and J dropped 7 bases, with 14 bases sitting between them. For the CDR3, the DNA is TGCGCCAGCAGCTCCTCAGGGCTGGGGAATGAGCAGTTCTTC. It specifies CASSSSGLGNEQFF.

This chain connects TRBV6-1 to TRBJ1-1; no definite D call. V lost 7 bases to trimming and J lost 1 base, with 10 bases between them. Per germline, CDR1 MNHNS and CDR2 SASEGT. The length of the CDR3 is 13 residues. DNA of the CDR3: TGTGCCAGCATGTACAGCCCGAACACTGAAGCTTTCTTT. Amino acid sequence: CASMYSPNTEAFF.

The chain recombines TRBV7-2 with TRBJ2-3, with D perhaps TRBD2 (6 bases). The germline CDR1 and CDR2 sequences are SGHTA and FQGNSA. The CDR3 spans 14 residues. Between the trimmed V and J ends, which lost 6 bases and 5 bases, there was a span of 15 bases. Here the CDR3 reads CASRIGRVQDTQYF. The CDR3 nucleotides are TGTGCCAGCAGAATCGGGAGAGTACAAGATACGCAGTATTTT.

V gene TRBV19 combines with J gene TRBJ2-5; 9 bases line up with TRBD2. V was pared by 1 base and J by 4 bases, with 1 base of the junction left unmatched. Germline CDR1 LNHDA, CDR2 SQIVND (reference sequence). The CDR3 has 14 residues. The CDR3 DNA follows: TGTGCCAGTAGTATAGGACTAGCGGTAGAGACCCAGTACTTC. This translates into CASSIGLAVETQYF.

The chain joins TRBV6-6 to TRBJ1-2; TRBD1 might be the D (5 bases). V shed 8 bases and J shed 2 bases, with 12 bases lying between them. The V gene's germline CDR1 is MNHNY and CDR2 SVGAGI (reference sequence). The CDR3 is 13 residues long. CDR3 DNA: TGTGCCAGCTTAGCAGGGTACAACTATGGCTACACCTTC. Translating gives CASLAGYNYGYTF.

The rearrangement uses TRBV9 and TRBJ2-2, with no clear D. Germline CDR1 is SGDLS and CDR2 is YYNGEE. The V and J ends lost 1 base and 5 bases respectively, with 15 bases between them. This CDR3 comprises 16 residues. The CDR3 sequence is CASSVMAVPSTGELFF. CDR3 bases: TGTGCCAGCAGCGTAATGGCGGTCCCCTCGACCGGGGAGCTGTTTTTT.

This chain connects TRBV5-1 to TRBJ1-3, with a tentative D call TRBD1 (5 bases). V was clipped by 0 bases and J by 2 bases, with 9 bases between them. This CDR3 has 15 residues. Germline CDR1 and CDR2: SGHRS and YFSETQ. The CDR3 bases are TGCGCCAGCAGCTTGGAAGCGGGGGCTGGAAACACCATATATTTT. Residues: CASSLEAGAGNTIYF.

The genes are TRBV7-2 and TRBJ2-1; D perhaps matches TRBD2 (6 bases). The V and J ends lost 2 bases and 2 bases respectively, with 10 bases between them. The CDR3 runs to 15 residues. CDR1 and CDR2 from the germline V gene are SGHTA and FQGNSA. The CDR3 reads CASSLWRGPYNEQFF. CDR3 bases: TGTGCCAGCAGCTTATGGCGGGGACCCTACAATGAGCAGTTCTTC. Together with reference TRBV7-2 and TRBJ2-1, the CDR3 gives the full variable domain: GAGVSQSPSNKVTEKGKDVELRCDPISGHTALYWYRQSLGQGLEFLIYFQGNSAPDKSGLPSDRFSAERTGGSVSTLTIQRTQQEDSAVYLCASSLWRGPYNEQFFGPGTRLTVL.

Comments on this clone: Germline is not matched at one junction end, which may reflect a read error. The chain is built from TRBV19 and TRBJ1-1; a weak D match, TRBD1 (6 bases). The germline V gene has CDR1 LNHDA and CDR2 SQIVND (reference sequence). CDR3 length: 11 residues. The CDR3 nucleotides are TGTGCCAGTCGACCACAGGGACCGCTCGGATTT. This sequence encodes CASRPQGPLGF.

The chain carries TRBV28 and TRBJ2-1; TRBD1 aligns across 10 bases. After removal of 6 bases from V and 4 bases from J, the junction contained 6 bases not matched to a gene. Germline-derived CDR1 and CDR2 are MDHEN and SYDVKM. This CDR3 contains 15 residues. The CDR3 spells CASSEGQGTYNEQFF. DNA of the CDR3: TGTGCCAGCAGCGAGGGACAGGGGACTTACAATGAGCAGTTCTTC.

The chain carries TRBV25-1 and TRBJ2-3; D gene uncertain. CDR1 and CDR2 from the germline V gene are MGHDK and SYGVNS. Trimming took 4 bases from V and 0 from J, leaving 8 bases between them. The CDR3 loop spans 14 amino acids. The chain's CDR3 is CASSGALSTDTQYF. CDR3 coding DNA: TGTGCCAGCAGTGGCGCGCTCAGCACAGATACGCAGTATTTT.

The chain joins TRBV7-3 to TRBJ2-1; TRBD2 aligns across 10 bases. J was trimmed by 4 bases and V by 5 bases; bases with no gene match: 5. This CDR3 contains 15 residues. Germline V gene lookup returns CDR1 SGHTA and CDR2 FQGTGA. CDR3 bases: TGTGCCAGCAGCCACCTAGCGGGAGCTTACAATGAGCAGTTCTTC. It codes for CASSHLAGAYNEQFF.

V usage is TRBV15 and J usage is TRBJ1-3, with 7 positions matching TRBD1. This CDR3 region has 16 residues. From germline, CDR1 is LNHNV and CDR2 YYDKDF (reference sequence). V was clipped by 0 bases and J by 0 bases; unmatched bases: 2. The CDR3 region is CATSRDRTGSGNTIYF. CDR3 nucleotides: TGTGCCACCAGCAGAGATCGGACAGGCTCTGGAAACACCATATATTTT.

The gene calls are TRBV5-1 and TRBJ2-1; D is perhaps TRBD1 (6 bases). The CDR3 runs 16 residues. Deletions cut 1 base from V and 3 bases from J, with 14 bases between. Per the germline V gene, CDR1 is SGHRS and CDR2 is YFSETQ. The CDR3: CASSLNPGQSYNEQFF. CDR3 nucleotides: TGCGCCAGCAGCTTGAATCCGGGACAAAGCTACAATGAGCAGTTCTTC.

The rearrangement joins TRBV19 to TRBJ1-5; the D gene is possibly TRBD1 (5 bases). Germline assignment: CDR1 LNHDA and CDR2 SQIVND (reference sequence). The ends were cut back, 9 bases at V and 6 bases at J, with 21 bases in the middle. This CDR3 is built from 15 residues. The CDR3 bases are TGTGCCAGCCTCGGGGGGAACTTATTAGGTCAGCCCCAGCATTTT. Translated, it gives CASLGGNLLGQPQHF.

This clone was seen only a few times. The chain uses TRBV7-2 and TRBJ1-3; TRBD1 might be the D (5 bases). Between the trimmed V and J ends, which lost 3 bases and 3 bases, there was a span of 9 bases. CDR1 and CDR2 (germline): SGHTA, FQGNSA. The CDR3 is 14 residues long. The CDR3 region has the DNA TGTGCCAGCAGCTTCACAGGATATGGAAACACCATATATTTT. It yields the protein CASSFTGYGNTIYF.

The gene calls are TRBV6-5 and TRBJ1-5; D call uncertain. CDR3 length: 13 amino acids. The germline gives CDR1 MNHEY, CDR2 SVGAGI. Deletions cut 5 bases from V and 11 bases from J, with 16 bases between. In DNA form, the CDR3 reads TGTGCCAGCAGTATAGGAGTCTCTTGGGCCCAGCATTTT. It yields the protein CASSIGVSWAQHF.

The chain employs TRBV7-3 and TRBJ2-5, with 7 bases fitting TRBD2. The J segment lost 3 bases and the V segment lost 5 bases, leaving 3 bases of the junction unmatched. The V gene's germline CDR1 is SGHTA and CDR2 FQGTGA. The CDR3 contains 13 residues. The CDR3 DNA is TGTGCCAGCAGCCGGGCGGGGGAAGAGACCCAGTACTTC. It codes for CASSRAGEETQYF.

The V gene is TRBV27, the J gene TRBJ1-4, with D tentatively TRBD1 (6 bases). This CDR3 contains 14 residues. The germline CDR1 and CDR2 sequences are MNHEY and SMNVEV (reference sequence). The V gene lost 5 bases and the J gene lost 10 bases, with 17 bases spanning the gap. The CDR3 sequence is CASSVQGSYSKLFF. The DNA for the CDR3 is TGTGCCAGCAGTGTACAGGGTTCGTACTCAAAACTGTTTTTT.

This chain connects TRBV7-8 to TRBJ2-7; 7 nucleotides line up with TRBD1. Germline CDR1 reads SGHVS; CDR2 reads FQNEAQ. The junction had 5 bases not matched to a gene; V was cut back by 5 bases and J by 4 bases. This CDR3 is built from 13 residues. DNA of the CDR3: TGTGCCAGCAGCCCTGACAGGGTTTACGAGCAGTACTTC. Its protein is CASSPDRVYEQYF.